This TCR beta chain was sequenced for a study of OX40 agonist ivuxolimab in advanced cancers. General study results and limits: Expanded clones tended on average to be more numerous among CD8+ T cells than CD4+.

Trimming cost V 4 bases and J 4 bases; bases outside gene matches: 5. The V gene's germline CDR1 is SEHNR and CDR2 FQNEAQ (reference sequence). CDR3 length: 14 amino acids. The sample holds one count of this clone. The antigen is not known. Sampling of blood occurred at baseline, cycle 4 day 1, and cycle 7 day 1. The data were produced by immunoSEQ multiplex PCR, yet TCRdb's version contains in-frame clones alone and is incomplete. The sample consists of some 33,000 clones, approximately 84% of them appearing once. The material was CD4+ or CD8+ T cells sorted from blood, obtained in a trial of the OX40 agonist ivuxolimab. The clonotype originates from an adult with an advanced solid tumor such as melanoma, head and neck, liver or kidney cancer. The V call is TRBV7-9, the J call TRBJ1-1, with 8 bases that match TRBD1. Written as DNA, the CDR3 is TGTGCCAGCAGCTCACGGACAGGGAGCACTGAAGCTTTCTTT. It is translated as CASSSRTGSTEAFF. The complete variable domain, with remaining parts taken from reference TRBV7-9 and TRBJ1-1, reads DTGVSQNPRHKITKRGQNVTFRCDPISEHNRLYWYRQTLGQGPEFLTYFQNEAQLEKSRLLSDRFSAERPKGSFSTLEIQRTEQGDSAMYLCASSSRTGSTEAFFGQGTRLTVV.